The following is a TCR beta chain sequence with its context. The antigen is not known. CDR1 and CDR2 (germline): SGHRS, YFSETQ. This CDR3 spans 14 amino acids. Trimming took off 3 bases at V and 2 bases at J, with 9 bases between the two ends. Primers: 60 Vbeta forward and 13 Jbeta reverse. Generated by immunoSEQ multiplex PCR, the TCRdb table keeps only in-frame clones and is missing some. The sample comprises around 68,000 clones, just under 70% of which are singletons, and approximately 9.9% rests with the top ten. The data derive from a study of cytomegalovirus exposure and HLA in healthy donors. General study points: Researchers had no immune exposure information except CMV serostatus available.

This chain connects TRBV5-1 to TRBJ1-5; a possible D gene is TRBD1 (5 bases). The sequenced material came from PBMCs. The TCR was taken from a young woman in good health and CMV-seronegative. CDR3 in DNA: TGCGCCAGCAGCTGGGGAGGGGGCAATCAGCCCCAGCATTTT. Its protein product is CASSWGGGNQPQHF.